This section outlines one T cell receptor beta chain sequence together with its context. Its antigen is unknown. A single record per CDR3 protein comes from TCRdb applying MiXCR to the 5' RACE reads. This sample has about 180,000 distinct CDR3 sequences, with roughly 17% found just once. This record belongs to a study of T-cell memory formation after mild COVID-19. Turning to the study itself: There were largely donor-specific TCR clusters.

Trimming took 2 bases from V and 3 from J, leaving 20 bases between them. The CDR3 contains 17 residues. CDR1 is MNHEY, CDR2 SVGEGT, per germline. The study's findings and limits: Contracting CD8+ clones were enriched in EMRA, CD4+ mainly in CM and EM. Memory cells collected pre-infection included some clones that later responded, suggesting cross-reactive memory joined. Contracting clones from day 15 to 85 had balanced CD4/CD8; later expanders favoured CD4+.

Specimen: PBMCs or a T cell subset sorted from them (not recorded which). This clonotype was obtained from an adult woman who had mild COVID-19 (a few samples of this study predate the infection). Cell type and time point are not known. The rearrangement uses TRBV6-2 or TRBV6-3 and TRBJ2-7; possibly TRBD1 for D (6 bases). The CDR3 region has the DNA TGTGCCAGCAGTTACACTTTTGATAAGGGACACTACTACGAGCAGTACTTC. Protein sequence: CASSYTFDKGHYYEQYF.